The T cell receptor beta chain under discussion was sequenced for a study of cytomegalovirus exposure and HLA in healthy donors. Looking at the study overall: Early released data had tens of millions of unique TCRs, all coming from HLA-typed donors.

A multiplex PCR was run with 60 Vbeta primers and 13 Jbeta primers. Profiling relied on immunoSEQ multiplex PCR, and the TCRdb table lists in-frame clones only, not all of them. In the table there are some 85,000 clones, under 80% of which are singletons. The CDR3 has 13 amino acids. V shed 5 bases and J 5 bases; nucleotides not matched to a gene: 6. The rearrangement joins TRBV6-7 to TRBJ2-7; 7 bases are a match to TRBD1. TRBV6-7 is annotated as an ORF whose role is uncertain. Sequences were obtained from PBMCs. The origin of this receptor is a male donor in good health and CMV-seronegative. Written as DNA, the CDR3 is TGTGCCAGCAGTCCGACAGGGTGCAACGAGCAGTACTTC. Amino acid sequence: CASSPTGCNEQYF.